This T cell receptor beta chain was sequenced for a study of blood T cell repertoires in COVID-19. Libraries were prepared by immunoSEQ multiplex PCR; TCRdb keeps only in-frame clonotypes and omits some of them. The table shows a few hundred thousand clones, with nearly 90% occurring only once. Participants were aged roughly 18 to 90 years from some 24 US areas. The CDR3 is 17 amino acids. Per the germline V gene, CDR1 is KGHSH and CDR2 is LQKENI. V gave up 3 bases and J gave up 0 bases, with 15 bases separating them. The chain carries TRBV18 and TRBJ1-3; perhaps TRBD1 as D (6 bases). The TCR was taken from a woman aged 55 to 70 who had recovered from COVID-19. The sequencing sample was made of PBMCs or T cells enriched from blood (not recorded which). The CDR3, as DNA: TGTGCCAGCTCACCTACGGCGGGGGCCAACTCTGGAAACACCATATATTTT. This encodes CASSPTAGANSGNTIYF.